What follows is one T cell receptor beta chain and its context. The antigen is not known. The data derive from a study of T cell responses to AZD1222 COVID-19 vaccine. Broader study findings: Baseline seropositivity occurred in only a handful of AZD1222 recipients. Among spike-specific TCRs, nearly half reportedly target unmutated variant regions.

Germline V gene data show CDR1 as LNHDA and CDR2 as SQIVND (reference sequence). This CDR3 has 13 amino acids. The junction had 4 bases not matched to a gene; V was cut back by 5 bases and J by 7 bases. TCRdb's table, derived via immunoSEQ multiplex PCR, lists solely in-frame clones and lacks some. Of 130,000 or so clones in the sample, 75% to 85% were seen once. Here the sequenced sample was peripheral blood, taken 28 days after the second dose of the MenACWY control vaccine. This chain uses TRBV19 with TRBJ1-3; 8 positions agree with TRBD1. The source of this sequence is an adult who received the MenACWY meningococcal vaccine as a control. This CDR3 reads CASSYTGGNTIYF. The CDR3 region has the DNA TGTGCCAGTAGTTACACAGGGGGGAACACCATATATTTT.